The clone carrying this T cell receptor beta chain was recorded many times. Its antigen remains unknown. The data were taken from a study of regulatory T cells in long-lasting Graves disease. The study's findings and limits: Less diverse TCR repertoires were seen in persistent Graves' patients than in newly diagnosed ones. New patients shared fewer public clonotypes (roughly 990) than persistent patients did (roughly 2,500).

The germline V gene encodes CDR1 LNHDA and CDR2 SQIVND (reference sequence). The V gene end was trimmed by 5 bases and the J gene end by 1 base; junction bases not matched to a gene: 5. There are 15 residues in the CDR3. According to the study, TCR beta libraries were built with iRepertoire HTBI primers and CDR3-region Arm-PCR. In the study's own analysis: 60 to 65 TRBV and some 14 TRBJ segments were identified across samples. TCRdb recomputed calls from the multiplex PCR reads with MiXCR, one row per CDR3 protein. Clone size and V and J calls follow TCRdb, not the original study. The table has 400,000 or so distinct CDR3 sequences, about a quarter seen once. This sample's time point: persistent/refractory GD, antithyroid drugs over 5 years with positive TRAb. After RNA was extracted from PBMCs, the TCR library was made from it. In Xi'an, China, an endocrinology department was the source of patients.

The sequence was collected from a female donor with Graves disease. Source: peripheral blood mononuclear cells (PBMCs), taken when the disease was refractory, from a patient treated with antithyroid drugs. The chain carries TRBV19 and TRBJ1-2; 9 bases fit TRBD1. CDR3 loop: CASSRRTGDNYGYTF. DNA of the CDR3: TGTGCCAGTAGTCGCCGGACAGGGGATAACTATGGCTACACCTTC.